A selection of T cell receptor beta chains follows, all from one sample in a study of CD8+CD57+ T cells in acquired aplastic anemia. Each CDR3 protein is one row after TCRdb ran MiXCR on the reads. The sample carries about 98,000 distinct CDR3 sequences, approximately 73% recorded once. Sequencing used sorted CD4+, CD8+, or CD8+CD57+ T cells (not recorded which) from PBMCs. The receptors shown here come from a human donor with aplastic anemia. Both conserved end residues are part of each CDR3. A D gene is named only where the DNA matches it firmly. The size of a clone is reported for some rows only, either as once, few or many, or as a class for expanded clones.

CASSIGPGSRLYSYEQYF	TGTGCCAGTAGTATTGGGCCAGGATCCCGACTATACTCCTACGAGCAGTACTTC	NA	TRBJ2-7	NA	TRBV19
CASSQVETQYF	TGTGCCAGCAGCCAAGTGGAGACCCAGTACTTC	NA	TRBJ2-5	NA	TRBV14
CASSEREIVNQPQHF	TGTGCCAGCAGTGAAAGGGAGATCGTCAATCAGCCCCAGCATTTT	NA	TRBJ1-5	NA	TRBV25-1
CATSDLDRGGIGELFF	TGTGCCACCAGTGATTTGGACAGGGGAGGTATCGGGGAGCTGTTTTTT	TRBD1	TRBJ2-2	NA	TRBV24-1
CASSVAGEVHEQYF	TGTGCCAGTAGTGTGGCGGGAGAAGTCCACGAGCAGTACTTC	TRBD2	TRBJ2-7	NA	TRBV19
CSARWTGGEQYF	TGCAGTGCTAGGTGGACAGGGGGCGAGCAGTACTTC	TRBD1	TRBJ2-7	NA	TRBV20-1
CSVEGRGLGYEQYF	TGCAGCGTTGAAGGTCGAGGACTTGGATACGAGCAGTACTTC	NA	TRBJ2-7	few	TRBV29-1
CATSRVGALPSTDTQYF	TGTGCCACCAGCAGAGTAGGGGCCTTGCCTTCCACAGATACGCAGTATTTT	NA	TRBJ2-3	NA	TRBV15
CSARVATGLSPLHF	TGCAGTGCTAGAGTCGCGACAGGCCTGTCACCCCTCCACTTT	NA	TRBJ1-6	NA	TRBV20-1
CASSRGYPGPQYF	TGTGCCAGCAGCAGGGGCTATCCGGGTCCCCAGTACTTC	NA	TRBJ2-7	many	TRBV7-2
CASSQGQGIGEQYF	TGCGCCAGCAGCCAGGGACAGGGCATAGGAGAGCAGTACTTC	TRBD1	TRBJ2-7	NA	TRBV5-1
CASSPGTSGEETQYF	TGTGCCAGCAGCCCAGGGACTAGCGGAGAAGAGACCCAGTACTTC	TRBD2	TRBJ2-5	NA	TRBV5-8
CASSPGQILRETQYF	TGTGCCAGTAGCCCGGGACAGATCCTACGGGAGACCCAGTACTTC	TRBD1	TRBJ2-5	once	TRBV19
CASSYTQNTEAFF	TGTGCCAGCAGCTACACACAGAACACTGAAGCTTTCTTT	NA	TRBJ1-1	few	TRBV7-9
CVSSSLAGENTGELFF	TGTGTCAGCAGCTCGTTAGCGGGAGAGAACACCGGGGAGCTGTTTTTT	TRBD2	TRBJ2-2	NA	TRBV11-2
CAISAKPNYGYTF	TGTGCCATCAGTGCTAAGCCTAACTATGGCTACACCTTC	NA	TRBJ1-2	NA	TRBV10-3
CASSLENGGNYGYTF	TGTGCCAGCAGTTTAGAGAACGGGGGGAACTATGGCTACACCTTC	NA	TRBJ1-2	NA	TRBV6-5
CSARGQGHSYEQYF	TGCAGTGCTCGGGGACAGGGTCACTCCTACGAGCAGTACTTC	TRBD1	TRBJ2-7	NA	TRBV20-1